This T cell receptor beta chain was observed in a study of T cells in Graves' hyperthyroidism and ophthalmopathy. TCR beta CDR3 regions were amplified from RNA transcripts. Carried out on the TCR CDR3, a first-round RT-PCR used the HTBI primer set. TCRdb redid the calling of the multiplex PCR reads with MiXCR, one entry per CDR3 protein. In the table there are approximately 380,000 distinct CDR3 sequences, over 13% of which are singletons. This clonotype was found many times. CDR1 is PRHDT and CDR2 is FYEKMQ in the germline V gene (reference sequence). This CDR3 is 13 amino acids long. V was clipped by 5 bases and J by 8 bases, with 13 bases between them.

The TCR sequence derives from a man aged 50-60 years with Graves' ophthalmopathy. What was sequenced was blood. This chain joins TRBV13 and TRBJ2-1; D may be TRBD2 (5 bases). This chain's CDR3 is CASSPVTRHEQFF. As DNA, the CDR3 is TGTGCCAGCAGCCCCGTTACTAGACATGAGCAGTTCTTC.